The table lists the clone carrying this T cell receptor (beta chain) with a few counts. What it binds is not known. Regions amplified from RNA transcripts were the TCR beta CDR3 regions. Using the HTBI primer set, a first-round RT-PCR was run on the TCR CDR3. One entry per CDR3 protein, called by TCRdb with MiXCR from the multiplex PCR reads. This sample has a few hundred thousand distinct CDR3 sequences; 15% to 20% occur once, and the top ten carry roughly 15%. The data were taken from a study of T cells in Graves' hyperthyroidism and ophthalmopathy. Study outcomes and limitations: Most thyroid-expanded clonotypes above 0.001 were also found in blood.

There are 15 residues in the CDR3. The germline gives CDR1 SGDLS, CDR2 YYNGEE. V was pared by 2 bases and J by 5 bases, with 17 bases between. V is TRBV9 and J is TRBJ2-7, with D maybe TRBD1 (5 bases). Sequenced input: blood. This TCR was sampled from a young woman with Graves' ophthalmopathy. CDR3 DNA: TGTGCCAGCAGCGTCGGCGGCCAGGGAAAGAACGAGCAGTACTTC. Protein: CASSVGGQGKNEQYF.